The 15 T cell receptor beta chains below come from one sample, sequenced in a study of blood T cell repertoires in COVID-19. Repertoires were generated with immunoSEQ multiplex PCR, while TCRdb's copy carries only in-frame clones and drops some. Found here are some 46,000 clones, about 87% of them singletons; the top ten hold around 8.3%. The sequenced material came from peripheral blood. These receptors were collected from a man aged 45-65 years with acute or convalescent COVID-19.

The J gene is TRBJ2-2, the V gene TRBV24-1; D unresolved. CDR3 length: 14 residues. Germline V gene lookup returns CDR1 KGHDR and CDR2 SFDVKD. The V end was cut by 4 bases, the J end by 1 base, with 6 bases between. CDR3: CATSEAQNTGELFF. CDR3 DNA: TGTGCCACCAGTGAGGCACAGAACACCGGGGAGCTGTTTTTT.

In this sample, this clone turned up once. The chain has TRBV9 and TRBJ1-4, with 8 bases fitting TRBD1. Germline values: CDR1 SGDLS, CDR2 YYNGEE. The CDR3 sequence is 16 residues long. The J segment lost 7 bases and the V segment lost 3 bases, leaving 11 bases of the junction unmatched. The DNA for the CDR3 is TGTGCCAGCAGCGCAACAAATCAGGGGGCGGGTGAAAAACTGTTTTTT. Its translation is CASSATNQGAGEKLFF.

The chain uses TRBV30 and TRBJ2-1, with 7 positions matching TRBD2. V shed 3 bases, J shed 5 bases, and the junction held 13 bases outside the gene matches. CDR3 length: 16 residues. CDR1 is GTSNPN, CDR2 SVGIG, per germline (reference sequence). The CDR3 nucleotides are TGTGCCTGGAGCCCCAAAGACCAAGCGGGAAACAATGAGCAGTTCTTC. It yields the protein CAWSPKDQAGNNEQFF.

The CDR3: CASSYRVRDEKLFF. The DNA for the CDR3 is TGTGCCAGCAGCTACAGGGTCCGGGATGAAAAACTGTTTTTT. This chain connects TRBV3-1 (or the pseudogene TRBV3-2) to TRBJ1-4; D is perhaps TRBD1 (6 bases). This CDR3 contains 14 residues. V lost 5 bases to trimming and J lost 6 bases, with 13 bases between them. CDR1 and CDR2 (germline): LGHDT, YNNKEL (reference sequence).

This clone was detected once. J is TRBJ2-1 and V is TRBV28; 11 bases line up with TRBD1. Germline V gene lookup returns CDR1 MDHEN and CDR2 SYDVKM. This CDR3 spans 13 amino acids. J lost 9 bases, V lost 5 bases, and 3 bases had no gene match. CDR3 DNA: TGTGCCAGCAGTGGGACAGGGGGAGGTGAGCAGTTCTTC. Protein product: CASSGTGGGEQFF.

This clone showed up just once. The rearrangement links TRBV7-3 to TRBJ2-1; 9 nucleotides match TRBD2. The CDR3 is 16 residues long. V was pared by 1 base and J by 5 bases, with 6 bases of the junction left unmatched. Germline V CDR1 and CDR2: SGHTA, FQGTGA. Here the CDR3 DNA reads TGTGCCAGCAGCTTAATGGCAGCGGGAGGCCACAATGAGCAGTTCTTC. Its protein product is CASSLMAAGGHNEQFF.

The rearrangement joins TRBV7-6 to TRBJ2-7; D perhaps matches TRBD1 (6 bases). Looked up from germline, CDR1 is SGHVS and CDR2 is FNYEAQ. The CDR3 is made up of 14 amino acids. V lost 2 bases and J 5 bases, leaving 13 bases between the germline ends. This CDR3 is CASSLTGGEDEQYF. The CDR3 DNA is TGTGCCAGCAGCTTAACTGGGGGCGAGGACGAGCAGTACTTC. Complete variable domain (other parts from reference TRBV7-6 and TRBJ2-7): GAGVSQSPRYKVTKRGQDVALRCDPISGHVSLYWYRQALGQGPEFLTYFNYEAQQDKSGLPNDRFSAERPEGSISTLTIQRTEQRDSAMYRCASSLTGGEDEQYFGPGTRLTVT.

The chain employs TRBV5-4 and TRBJ1-1, with 9 bases aligning to TRBD1. From germline, CDR1 is SGHNT and CDR2 YYREEE (reference sequence). This CDR3 is 16 amino acids long. The V gene end was trimmed by 2 bases and the J gene end by 5 bases; junction bases not matched to a gene: 10. In DNA, the CDR3 is TGTGCCAGCAGCTTACCTACAGGGGGCAAGGTTACTGAAGCTTTCTTT. Translation: CASSLPTGGKVTEAFF.

By share of the sample, this clone is large (0.1 to 1%). The chain couples TRBV6-5 to TRBJ1-2; no clear D. Trimming left V 0 bases short and J 2 bases short, with 10 bases between. The germline CDR1 and CDR2 sequences are MNHEY and SVGAGI. The CDR3 runs 15 residues. The CDR3 region is CASSYSSSGNYGYTF. The CDR3, as DNA: TGTGCCAGCAGTTACTCCTCTTCGGGGAACTATGGCTACACCTTC.

In DNA, the CDR3 is TGTGCCAGCAGGCCTAGGATCGGGGATACGCAGTATTTT. Protein: CASRPRIGDTQYF. The chain recombines TRBV12-3 or TRBV12-4 with TRBJ2-3; D unclear. Trimming removed 6 bases at V and 6 bases at J, with 13 bases between. The CDR3 is 13 amino acids.

This chain uses TRBV19 with TRBJ2-3; 8 positions agree with TRBD2. J was trimmed by 6 bases and V by 3 bases; bases with no gene match: 8. The length of the CDR3 is 15 residues. From germline, CDR1 is LNHDA and CDR2 SQIVND (reference sequence). CDR3 coding DNA: TGTGCCAGTAGTATCCGCCGGGAGGGGCGTGATACGCAGTATTTT. Translated, it gives CASSIRREGRDTQYF.

This chain joins TRBV19 and TRBJ2-6; TRBD2 agrees at 8 bases. J lost 7 bases, V lost 3 bases, and 5 bases had no gene match. CDR3 size: 15 residues. CDR1 LNHDA and CDR2 SQIVND come from the germline V gene (reference sequence). The CDR3 DNA reads TGTGCCAGTAGTATCTCGGGGGGGGTAGCCAACGTCCTGACTTTC. It yields the protein CASSISGGVANVLTF.

The chain joins TRBV19 to TRBJ1-6, with D maybe TRBD1 (5 bases). CDR3 length: 17 amino acids. Germline CDR1 is LNHDA and CDR2 is SQIVND (reference sequence). Trimming shortened V by 3 bases and J by 8 bases, and 20 bases separated the two germline ends. In DNA form, the CDR3 reads TGTGCCAGTAGTATGAGGCGGGACGCCGGGGGGGATTCACCCCTCCACTTT. This codes for CASSMRRDAGGDSPLHF.

This chain links TRBV5-1 with TRBJ2-1; D possibly corresponds to TRBD1 (5 bases). V was clipped by 4 bases and J by 6 bases, with 17 bases between them. Looked up from germline, CDR1 is SGHRS and CDR2 is YFSETQ. The CDR3 extends over 15 amino acids. The CDR3, as DNA: TGCGCCAGCAGCAAACAGGCCATCGCATCCAATGAGCAGTTCTTC. It yields the protein CASSKQAIASNEQFF.

The chain has TRBV2 and TRBJ2-2; 13 nucleotides align to TRBD2. The CDR3 loop spans 17 amino acids. Germline CDR1 and CDR2: SNHLY and FYNNEI. The V and J ends lost 4 bases and 5 bases, in that order; junction bases with no gene match: 7. In DNA form, the CDR3 reads TGTGCCAGCAGTGGAACTAGCGGGAGGGCGGGAACCGGGGAGCTGTTTTTT. It is translated as CASSGTSGRAGTGELFF.